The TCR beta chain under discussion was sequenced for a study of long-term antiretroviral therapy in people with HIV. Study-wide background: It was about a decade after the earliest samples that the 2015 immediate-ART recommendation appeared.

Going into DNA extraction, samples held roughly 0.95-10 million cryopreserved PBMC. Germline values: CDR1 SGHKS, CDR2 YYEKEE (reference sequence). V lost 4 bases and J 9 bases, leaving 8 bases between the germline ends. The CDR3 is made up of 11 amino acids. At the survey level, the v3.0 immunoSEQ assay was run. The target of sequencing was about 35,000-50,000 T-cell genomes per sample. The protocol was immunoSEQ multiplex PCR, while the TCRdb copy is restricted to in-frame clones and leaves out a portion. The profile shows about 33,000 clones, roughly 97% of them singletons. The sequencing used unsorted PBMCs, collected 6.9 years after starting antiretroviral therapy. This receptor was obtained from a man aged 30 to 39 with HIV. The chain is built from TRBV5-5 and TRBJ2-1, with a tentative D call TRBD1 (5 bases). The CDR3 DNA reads TGTGCCAGCAGCGTAGGGGTTGAGCAGTTCTTC. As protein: CASSVGVEQFF.